This T cell receptor beta chain came from a study of spatial heterogeneity in lung cancer. Across the whole study: There was a strong correlation between the counts of TCR transcripts measured in tumor regions and a T cell transcriptional module score that was calculated from matched bulk RNA-seq.

Specified time point: sample taken at primary tumor resection. Samples came from some 73 TRACERx patients with untreated early-stage lung cancer. Whole RNA came from tumor, nontumor lung or frozen PBMC and was sequenced without being sorted. Each molecule of TCR cDNA was tagged with one unique molecular identifier. TCRdb redid the calling of the 5' RACE reads with MiXCR, one entry per CDR3 protein. The data contain about 10,000 distinct CDR3 sequences, approximately 6.3% of them singletons. Whole-study findings and limits: It was found that expanded intratumoral alpha and beta TCR counts tracked tumor mutation counts.

Germline loops: CDR1 SGHVS, CDR2 FNYEAQ. V lost 2 bases to trimming and J lost 8 bases; unmatched junction nucleotides: 2. There are 12 residues in the CDR3. For this clonotype: Its specificity is unknown. This beta chain came through as a stray read in a library set up for alpha chains, and its size says little.

The J gene is TRBJ1-1, the V gene TRBV7-6, with 7 bases identical to TRBD1. This clonotype was obtained from a male donor with early-stage non-small cell lung cancer. Specimen: lung tumor tissue, collected at surgery. The DNA for the CDR3 is TGTGCCAGCAGCTTATGGGGACAGGAAGCTTTCTTT. It translates to CASSLWGQEAFF.